Listed below are T cell receptor beta chains from one sample, sequenced in a study of spatial heterogeneity in lung cancer. TCRdb called the 5' RACE reads again in MiXCR, with one record for every CDR3 protein. The repertoire holds some 100,000 distinct CDR3 sequences, with approximately 8.6% as singletons. Sequencing used PBMCs, obtained at surgery. These receptors were obtained from a male donor with early-stage non-small cell lung cancer. Both conserved end residues are part of each CDR3. D genes are given only for firm matches. The size entry is marked missing in some rows and otherwise reads once, few, many or a size class.

>few|TRBJ1-1|TRBV5-6|-
TGTGCCAGCAGCGAGTACACGGGGAACACTGAAGCTTTCTTT
CASSEYTGNTEAFF
>few|TRBJ2-3|TRBV7-8|TRBD1
TGTGCCAGCAGCTTAGCCTCGGGACAGGGGGCGAGGGATACGCAGTATTTT
CASSLASGQGARDTQYF
>few|TRBJ2-2|TRBV30|-
TGTGCCTGGAGTGTAGAGGCGAACACCGGGGAGCTGTTTTTT
CAWSVEANTGELFF
>-|TRBJ2-7|TRBV7-9|-
TGTGCCAGCAGCTTATCCGGGACTGCCCATTTTGAATACTTC
CASSLSGTAHFEYF
>-|TRBJ1-5|TRBV4-3|TRBD1
TGCGCCAGCAGCCCCGACAGGGGAAGCAATCAGCCCCAGCATTTT
CASSPDRGSNQPQHF
>medium-sized|TRBJ2-7|TRBV29-1|-
TGCAGCGTTGTCGGTCGGGGGCCGGACTACGAGCAGTACTTC
CSVVGRGPDYEQYF
>-|TRBJ2-1|TRBV7-3|-
TGTGCCAGCAGCTTCGGAAGGGGGGTAGAGCAGTTCTTC
CASSFGRGVEQFF
>-|TRBJ2-7|TRBV5-4|-
TGTGCCAGCAGCTCCCCGAAAACTGGACGCGAGCAGTACTTC
CASSSPKTGREQYF
>few|TRBJ2-2|TRBV28|TRBD1
TGTGCCAGCAGCTCACAGGGGCGCACCGGGGAGCTGTTTTTT
CASSSQGRTGELFF
>many|TRBJ2-7|TRBV2|-
TGTGCCAGCAGTGTAGGGTACGAGCAGTACTTC
CASSVGYEQYF
>medium-sized|TRBJ2-2|TRBV7-8|-
TGTGCCAGCAGCTCGAGGACAAGGAACACCGGGGAGCTGTTTTTT
CASSSRTRNTGELFF
>many|TRBJ2-7|TRBV2|-
TGTGCCAGCAGTCTAAGTCCGGAGAGCTCCTACGAGCAGTACTTC
CASSLSPESSYEQYF
>few|TRBJ1-4|TRBV11-2|TRBD1
TGTGCCAGCAGCATCGGGACAGGGGTATGGATATCGGAAAAACTGTTTTTT
CASSIGTGVWISEKLFF
>many|TRBJ2-1|TRBV15|-
TGTGCCACCAGCGGAAGGCCCAGCTCCTACAATGAGCAGTTCTTC
CATSGRPSSYNEQFF
>many|TRBJ2-5|TRBV25-1|-
TGTGCCAGCAGTGATTCTAGGGGGGAGACCCAGTACTTC
CASSDSRGETQYF
>-|TRBJ2-5|TRBV7-9|-
TGTGCCAGCCCCCTCCCGGAGACCCAGTACTTC
CASPLPETQYF
>few|TRBJ2-6|TRBV6-5|-
TGTGCCAGCAGTTCCGGGACATTCAACGTCCTGACTTTC
CASSSGTFNVLTF
>-|TRBJ2-7|TRBV7-2|-
TGTGCCAGCAGCTCATCAGGGCACAGCTCCTACGAGCAGTACTTC
CASSSSGHSSYEQYF
>-|TRBJ2-1|TRBV29-1|TRBD2
TGCAGCGCCGCATTCGGGACTAGCGGGGCGGATGAGCAGTTCTTC
CSAAFGTSGADEQFF
>many|TRBJ2-5|TRBV18|-
TGTGCCAGCTCACTCGGGCCCCAAGAGACCCAGTACTTC
CASSLGPQETQYF
>few|TRBJ2-7|TRBV19|TRBD2
TGTGCCAGTAGTATAGATCGGCCTAGCGGGGGCTACGAGCAGTACTTC
CASSIDRPSGGYEQYF
>few|TRBJ2-3|TRBV20-1|TRBD2
TGCAGTGCTAGCGGGAGGCTGTTAAGCACAGATACGCAGTATTTT
CSASGRLLSTDTQYF
>-|TRBJ2-5|TRBV3-1|TRBD2
TGTGCCAGCAGCACAAGACTAGCGGGAGGAGTGACCCAGTACTTC
CASSTRLAGGVTQYF
>few|TRBJ2-3|TRBV28|TRBD1
TGTGCCAGCAACGACAGGGTCACGCAGTATTTT
CASNDRVTQYF
>few|TRBJ2-1|TRBV20-1|-
TGCAGTGCTAGTATCAATGAGCAGTTCTTC
CSASINEQFF
>many|TRBJ2-2|TRBV10-3|TRBD2
TGTGCCATCAGTGAGTGGACAATAGCGGGAGGCAACACCGGGGAGCTGTTTTTT
CAISEWTIAGGNTGELFF
>-|TRBJ2-1|TRBV7-8|-
TGTGCCAGCAGCGGCCGCCAGGGTGGGGATGAGCAGTTCTTC
CASSGRQGGDEQFF
>once|TRBJ2-7|TRBV6-2/TRBV6-3|-
TGTGCCAGCAGTTACTCGAGCCTAGCCGCCTACGAGCAGTACTTC
CASSYSSLAAYEQYF
>many|TRBJ2-7|TRBV2|TRBD1
TGTGCCAGCTCTCGGGACAGGGGCCAAAGGCACTTC
CASSRDRGQRHF
>-|TRBJ2-7|TRBV6-6|-
TGTGCCAGCAGTGTGGGCCAGGCGGGCTACGAGCAGTACTTC
CASSVGQAGYEQYF
>-|TRBJ2-7|TRBV7-2|-
TGTGCCAGCAGCTTAAACGCCGCGGGGGAGCAGTACTTC
CASSLNAAGEQYF
>-|TRBJ2-3|TRBV4-2|TRBD2
TGTGCCAGCAGCCAGGGACTAGCGGGAGGGGTAGATACGCAGTATTTT
CASSQGLAGGVDTQYF
>many|TRBJ1-5|TRBV19|-
TGTGCCAGTAGTATAACCGGACGGGTTAATCAGCCCCAGCATTTT
CASSITGRVNQPQHF